The 23 T cell receptor beta chains below all came from one sample that was sequenced in a study of identical twins. Each CDR3 protein gets one entry after TCRdb re-called the 5' RACE reads with MiXCR. The table shows hundreds of thousands of distinct CDR3 sequences, with around 15% occurring only once. Sequenced: memory (CD45RO+) T cells sorted from blood. All receptors derive from a woman between 18 and 29 years old in good health.

This clonotype was seen many times. The chain employs TRBV10-2 and TRBJ1-5; 7 bases match TRBD1. Germline V gene data show CDR1 as WSHSY and CDR2 as SAAADI. This CDR3 contains 17 residues. Trimming took 3 bases from V and 4 from J; bases not matched to a gene: 12. CDR3 residues: CASSDLGTGAMNQPQHF. In DNA, the CDR3 is TGCGCCAGCAGTGACTTGGGAACAGGGGCAATGAATCAGCCCCAGCATTTT.

The chain uses TRBV7-2 and TRBJ2-7, with 11 bases identical to TRBD2. V shed 7 bases and J 3 bases; nucleotides not matched to a gene: 8. Germline CDR1 and CDR2: SGHTA and FQGNSA. This CDR3 is 15 amino acids long. The CDR3: CASTRPGLADYEQYF. Written as DNA, the CDR3 is TGTGCCAGCACTCGGCCGGGACTAGCGGACTACGAGCAGTACTTC.

There are a few counts of this clonotype. The V and J genes are TRBV20-1 and TRBJ1-2; D is undetermined. Trimming took off 6 bases at V and 5 bases at J, with 16 bases between the two ends. CDR3 length equals 13 residues. Germline V lookup: CDR1 DFQATT, CDR2 SNEGSKA (reference sequence). The CDR3 loop reads CSAAQAIFYGYTF. Here the CDR3 DNA reads TGCAGTGCCGCGCAGGCAATTTTTTATGGCTACACCTTC.

This clonotype was observed a handful of times. This rearrangement joins TRBV12-5 to TRBJ2-5; D is possibly TRBD1 or TRBD2 (5 bases each). The V end lost 5 bases, the J end lost 4 bases, and 14 bases lay between the germline ends. The CDR3 length is 14 residues. Per germline, CDR1 LGHNT and CDR2 FRNRAP. The CDR3 DNA follows: TGTGCTAGTGGTCCCGCTCGGGACCGAGAGACCCAGTACTTC. Residues: CASGPARDRETQYF. Full variable domain (rest looked up from reference TRBV12-5 and TRBJ2-5): DARVTQTPRHKVTEMGQEVTMRCQPILGHNTVFWYRQTMMQGLELLAYFRNRAPLDDSGMPKDRFSAEMPDATLATLKIQPSEPRDSAVYFCASGPARDRETQYFGPGTRLLVL.

This clonotype was counted between two and nine times. The genes are TRBV6-2 or TRBV6-3 and TRBJ1-1, with D possibly matching TRBD1 (6 bases). Germline-derived CDR1 and CDR2 are MNHEY and SVGEGT. The V end was cut by 2 bases, the J end by 0 bases, with 7 bases between. CDR3 length equals 14 residues. The DNA for the CDR3 is TGTGCCAGCAGTTACAGGGGGATGAACACTGAAGCTTTCTTT. Translating gives CASSYRGMNTEAFF.

This chain connects TRBV20-1 to TRBJ1-6; no reliable D call. With 3 bases removed from V and 0 bases from J, the gap between germline ends came to 12 bases. Germline V gene data show CDR1 as DFQATT and CDR2 as SNEGSKA (reference sequence). There are 16 residues in the CDR3. The CDR3 loop is CSARAGRSSYNSPLHF. The CDR3 DNA reads as TGCAGTGCTAGGGCTGGAAGGAGCTCCTATAATTCACCCCTCCACTTT.

V usage is TRBV7-2 and J usage is TRBJ1-1; D gene ambiguous. CDR3 size: 14 residues. Germline V CDR1 and CDR2: SGHTA, FQGNSA. Trimming stripped 5 bases from V and 1 base from J, with 11 bases between. CDR3 residues: CASSKTLTNTEAFF. The CDR3 DNA reads TGTGCCAGCAGCAAGACACTCACGAACACTGAAGCTTTCTTT.

On this clonotype itself: At one boundary the junction diverges from the germline segment, which might be a read error. The chain recombines TRBV7-3 with TRBJ1-5; 11 nucleotides align to TRBD1. The CDR3 length is 19 residues. Germline V gives CDR1 SGHTA, CDR2 FQGTGA. The CDR3 DNA follows: TGTGCCAGCAGGTTAACGGGGGACAGGGGGTCCGTGAGCAATCAGCCCCAGCATTTT. Translating it yields CASRLTGDRGSVSNQPQHF.

The chain uses TRBV6-1 and TRBJ2-7; 7 nucleotides match TRBD1. CDR3 length equals 15 residues. V lost 8 bases and J lost 1; bases outside the gene matches: 11. CDR1 and CDR2 from the germline V gene are MNHNS and SASEGT. CDR3 sequence: CASGPRGGISYEQYF. The DNA for the CDR3 is TGTGCCAGCGGTCCGAGAGGGGGCATATCCTACGAGCAGTACTTC.

This clonotype was recorded many times. The chain has TRBV4-2 and TRBJ1-4; weak D call: TRBD1 (5 bases). Germline V gives CDR1 LGHNA, CDR2 YNFKEQ. Trimming left V 5 bases short and J 8 bases short, with 15 bases between. There are 14 residues in the CDR3. The CDR3 sequence: CASSSLARGEKLFF. Written as DNA, the CDR3 is TGTGCCAGCAGCTCCTTAGCCCGGGGGGAAAAACTGTTTTTT.

The chain combines TRBV19 with TRBJ2-1, with D perhaps TRBD1 or TRBD2 (5 bases each). The CDR3 length is 16 residues. In germline, CDR1 is LNHDA, CDR2 SQIVND (reference sequence). V lost 6 bases and J 4 bases, leaving 19 bases between the germline ends. In nucleotides, the CDR3 is TGTGCCAGTAGGACTTCCGTCGGGACGGGATACAATGAGCAGTTCTTC. Translated: CASRTSVGTGYNEQFF.

This clonotype turned up a few times. The chain employs TRBV27 and TRBJ1-1, with D maybe TRBD1 (5 bases). The CDR3 is made up of 15 amino acids. CDR1 MNHEY and CDR2 SMNVEV come from the germline V gene (reference sequence). V lost 0 bases and J lost 1, with 9 bases in between. CDR3 nucleotides: TGTGCCAGCAGTTTATCCGGACAACCGAACACTGAAGCTTTCTTT. It yields the protein CASSLSGQPNTEAFF.

CDR3 DNA: TGTGCCAGCAGCCAACACGGGGGTAGCTATGGCTACACCTTC. Translating gives CASSQHGGSYGYTF. The chain uses TRBV12-3 or TRBV12-4 and TRBJ1-2; maybe TRBD1 (5 bases). The CDR3 sequence is 14 residues long. V lost 6 bases to trimming and J lost 4 bases, with 15 bases between them.

V is TRBV20-1 and J is TRBJ2-1; D not certain. This CDR3 spans 11 amino acids. The germline V gene has CDR1 DFQATT and CDR2 SNEGSKA (reference sequence). The V end was cut by 5 bases, the J end by 9 bases, with 11 bases between. The chain's CDR3 is CSAGNKIEQFF. CDR3 bases: TGCAGTGCTGGGAACAAGATTGAGCAGTTCTTC.

This clonotype turned up a few times. The CDR3: CSAGTGHSGTDTQYF. CDR3 nucleotide sequence: TGCAGTGCCGGGACAGGTCACTCTGGTACAGATACGCAGTATTTT. The J gene is TRBJ2-3, the V gene TRBV20-1; the match to TRBD1 covers 8 bases. The CDR3 loop spans 15 amino acids. The V gene end was trimmed by 6 bases and the J gene end by 3 bases; junction bases not matched to a gene: 11. Per the germline V gene, CDR1 is DFQATT and CDR2 is SNEGSKA (reference sequence).

V is TRBV6-2 or TRBV6-3 and J is TRBJ2-1; 10 bases fit TRBD2. Germline V gene sequence: CDR1 MNHEY, CDR2 SVGEGT. Trimming cost V 8 bases and J 3 bases; bases outside gene matches: 13. The length of the CDR3 is 17 residues. The CDR3: CASRWGGAGGVYNEQFF. DNA for the CDR3: TGTGCCAGCCGATGGGGGGGAGCGGGAGGGGTCTACAATGAGCAGTTCTTC.

Here the CDR3 reads CASSDGVGSPDTQYF. The CDR3, as DNA: TGTGCCAGCAGTGACGGGGTAGGGAGCCCTGATACGCAGTATTTT. The J gene is TRBJ2-3, the V gene TRBV6-4; weak D call: TRBD2 (5 bases). V was trimmed by 2 bases and J by 6 bases, leaving 15 bases between them. The germline gives CDR1 MRHNA, CDR2 SNTAGT. This CDR3 is 15 amino acids long.

In this sample, this clonotype turned up many times. The rearrangement uses TRBV3-1 and TRBJ2-5; possible D gene TRBD1, 5 bases. The CDR3 has 12 amino acids. Germline CDR1 is LGHDT and CDR2 is YNNKEL (reference sequence). Trimming left V 5 bases short and J 5 bases short, with 9 bases between. The CDR3 nucleotides are TGTGCCAGCAGCTCGTCAGGGGAGACCCAGTACTTC. As protein: CASSSSGETQYF.

The chain carries TRBV6-2 or TRBV6-3 and TRBJ2-7, with TRBD1 matching over 7 bases. With V trimmed by 6 bases and J by 0 bases, 8 bases remained unmatched. This CDR3 contains 15 residues. Germline V CDR1 and CDR2: MNHEY, SVGEGT. CDR3 amino acids: CASSVSQGSSYEQYF. Written as DNA, the CDR3 is TGTGCCAGCAGCGTTTCACAGGGGAGCTCCTACGAGCAGTACTTC.

This clonotype is labeled medium-sized. The rearrangement uses TRBV12-3 or TRBV12-4 and TRBJ2-7, with 13 nucleotides matching TRBD2. Trimming removed 6 bases from V and 1 base from J; junction bases left unmatched: 3. This CDR3 comprises 15 residues. The CDR3 is CASRPGLAGSYEQYF. The CDR3 nucleotides read TGTGCCAGCAGGCCGGGACTAGCGGGATCCTACGAGCAGTACTTC.

This clonotype was detected many times. This chain joins TRBV3-1 and TRBJ2-7; no clear D. V was trimmed by 2 bases and J by 3 bases, leaving 11 bases between them. The CDR3 is 14 residues long. The germline CDR1 and CDR2 sequences are LGHDT and YNNKEL (reference sequence). The CDR3 reads CASSQYTGVYEQYF. For the CDR3, the DNA is TGTGCCAGCAGCCAATACACGGGTGTCTACGAGCAGTACTTC.

This clonotype was recorded many times. The V call is TRBV5-1, the J call TRBJ1-6; 7 bases match TRBD1. Per germline, CDR1 SGHRS and CDR2 YFSETQ. Losses at the gene ends were 0 bases for V and 10 bases for J; bases not matched to a gene: 7. The CDR3 extends over 15 amino acids. CDR3 region: CASSLGGQAGSPLHF. The CDR3 DNA is TGCGCCAGCAGCTTGGGCGGACAGGCGGGGTCACCCCTCCACTTT.

This clonotype has a single count. The genes are TRBV15 and TRBJ1-1, with unresolved D. This CDR3 region has 14 residues. The V end lost 0 bases, the J end lost 3 bases, and 8 bases lay between the germline ends. Germline loops: CDR1 LNHNV, CDR2 YYDKDF (reference sequence). The CDR3 is CATSRDFSDTEAFF. As DNA, the CDR3 is TGTGCCACCAGCAGAGATTTCTCCGACACTGAAGCTTTCTTT.